A single sample is the source of the 3 T cell receptor beta chains below, sequenced in a study of beta chain features in type 1 diabetes. The entirety of the isolated RNA underwent reverse transcription, so expressed TCRB transcripts were sequenced. Profiling relied on immunoSEQ multiplex PCR, and the TCRdb table lists in-frame clones only, not all of them. The sample consists of 350,000 to 450,000 clones, approximately 15% of them appearing once. The sample consisted of naive CD4+ T cells from blood. These receptors all stem from a man aged 25-45 years in good health.

The chain recombines TRBV5-4 with TRBJ1-6, with 7 bases aligning to TRBD1. Germline CDR1 reads SGHNT; CDR2 reads YYREEE (reference sequence). The CDR3 spans 15 residues. With 2 bases clipped from V and 9 bases from J, the junction kept 8 bases outside the gene matches. For the CDR3, the DNA is TGTGCCAGCAGCTTCAATAGAGGGGGCGGTTCACCCCTCCACTTT. It encodes CASSFNRGGGSPLHF.

The gene calls are TRBV5-1 and TRBJ1-5; D possibly corresponds to TRBD1 (6 bases). V lost 4 bases and J lost 3, with 11 bases in between. Germline V gene sequence: CDR1 SGHRS, CDR2 YFSETQ. CDR3 size: 14 residues. CDR3 residues: CASSETGTNQPQHF. DNA of the CDR3: TGCGCCAGCAGCGAGACAGGCACCAATCAGCCCCAGCATTTT.

This clone has more than one count but fewer than ten. The chain recombines TRBV19 with TRBJ2-1, with TRBD2 matching 8 bases. V dropped 3 bases and J dropped 4; count of bases not matched to a gene: 2. The CDR3 is 14 amino acids. Germline V gene sequence: CDR1 LNHDA, CDR2 SQIVND (reference sequence). The CDR3 DNA reads TGTGCCAGTAGTATTGCTAGCGGGTACAATGAGCAGTTCTTC. This gives the protein CASSIASGYNEQFF.